The clone carrying this T cell receptor beta chain was found a few times. This sample stems from a study of human T cells and chemical hapten exposure. TCRdb re-called the RACE reads with MiXCR, one entry per CDR3 protein. The sample lists around 120,000 distinct CDR3 sequences, about 13% occurring once. The CDR3 sequence is 15 residues long. The V gene end was trimmed by 6 bases and the J gene end by 2 bases; junction bases not matched to a gene: 4. Germline assignment: CDR1 DFQATT and CDR2 SNEGSKA (reference sequence). This sample's time point: pre-sensitization, week 0. Treatment noted: therapeutic diphenylcyclopropenone sensitization with weekly scalp DPC.

The receptor was isolated from a woman aged 18-29 years with alopecia areata. Some clones in this sample may be carry-over from other donors' samples. This rearrangement joins TRBV20-1 to TRBJ2-7, with 16 bases matching TRBD2. Source: whole blood, taken in connection with sensitization to the hapten diphenylcyclopropenone (DPC). CDR3 amino acids: CSAHGTSGGAYEQYF. As DNA, the CDR3 is TGCAGTGCCCACGGGACTAGCGGGGGGGCCTACGAGCAGTACTTC.